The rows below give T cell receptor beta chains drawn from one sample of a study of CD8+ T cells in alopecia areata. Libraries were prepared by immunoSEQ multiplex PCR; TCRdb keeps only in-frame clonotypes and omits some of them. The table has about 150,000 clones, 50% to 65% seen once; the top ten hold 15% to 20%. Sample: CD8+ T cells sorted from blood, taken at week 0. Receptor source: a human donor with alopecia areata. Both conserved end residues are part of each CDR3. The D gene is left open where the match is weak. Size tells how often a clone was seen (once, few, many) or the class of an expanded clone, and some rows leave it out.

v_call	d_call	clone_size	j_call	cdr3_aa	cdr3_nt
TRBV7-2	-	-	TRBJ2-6	CASSFPRDRSSGANVLTF	TGTGCCAGCAGCTTTCCACGTGACAGGAGCTCTGGGGCCAACGTCCTGACTTTC
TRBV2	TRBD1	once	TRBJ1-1	CASSEATGEDTEAFF	TGTGCCAGCAGTGAAGCGACAGGGGAAGACACTGAAGCTTTCTTT
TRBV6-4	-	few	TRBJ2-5	CASRFPYGTQYF	TGTGCCAGCAGATTCCCTTATGGGACCCAGTACTTC
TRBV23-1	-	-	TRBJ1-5	CASSQAPIRLKNQPQHF	TGCGCCAGCAGTCAAGCCCCGATTAGGCTGAAGAATCAGCCCCAGCATTTT
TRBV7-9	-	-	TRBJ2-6	CASSFEGSGANVLTF	TGTGCCAGCAGCTTTGAGGGCTCTGGGGCCAACGTCCTGACTTTC
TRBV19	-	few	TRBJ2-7	CASSHRADEQYF	TGTGCCAGTAGCCACAGGGCGGACGAGCAGTACTTC
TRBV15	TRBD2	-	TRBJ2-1	CATSSGGSNEQFF	TGTGCCACCAGCAGCGGGGGGAGCAATGAGCAGTTCTTC
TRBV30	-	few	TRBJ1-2	CAWTGTQYGYTF	TGTGCCTGGACCGGGACTCAGTATGGCTACACCTTC
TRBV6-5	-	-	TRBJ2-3	CASSRAMDTQYF	TGTGCCAGCAGCCGAGCTATGGATACGCAGTATTTT
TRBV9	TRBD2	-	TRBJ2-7	CASSSSGGPTYEQYF	TGTGCCAGCAGCAGTAGCGGGGGCCCCACCTACGAGCAGTACTTC
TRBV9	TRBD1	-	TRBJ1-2	CATGKGQGDGYTF	TGTGCCACCGGGAAAGGACAGGGGGATGGCTACACCTTC
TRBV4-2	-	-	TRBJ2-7	CASSQAPGKEQYF	TGTGCCAGCAGCCAAGCCCCAGGGAAAGAGCAGTACTTC
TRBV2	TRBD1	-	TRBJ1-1	CASSQQGDLGAFF	TGTGCCAGCAGCCAACAGGGGGACTTGGGAGCTTTCTTT
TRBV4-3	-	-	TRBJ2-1	CASSSSLGGYNEQFF	TGCGCCAGCAGCTCATCCTTGGGGGGATACAATGAGCAGTTCTTC
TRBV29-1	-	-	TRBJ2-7	CSAIPRGIPYEQYF	TGCAGCGCCATACCCAGAGGTATCCCATACGAGCAGTACTTC
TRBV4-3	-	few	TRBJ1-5	CASSQDLISNQPQHF	TGCGCCAGCAGCCAAGATCTGATAAGCAATCAGCCCCAGCATTTT
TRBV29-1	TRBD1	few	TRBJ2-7	CSAEDRGLYF	TGCAGCGCTGAGGACAGGGGATTGTACTTC
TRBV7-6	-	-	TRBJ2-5	CASSLDAGGQETQYF	TGTGCCAGCAGCTTAGATGCAGGAGGACAAGAGACCCAGTACTTC
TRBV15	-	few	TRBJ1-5	CATEGTLEGDQPQHF	TGTGCCACTGAAGGGACCCTTGAAGGCGATCAGCCCCAGCATTTT
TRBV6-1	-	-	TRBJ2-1	CASSEDSLVSSSYNEQFF	TGTGCCAGCAGTGAGGACAGTTTAGTCTCTAGTTCCTACAATGAGCAGTTCTTC
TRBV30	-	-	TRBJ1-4	CAWSGESEKLFF	TGTGCCTGGAGTGGAGAAAGTGAAAAACTGTTTTTT
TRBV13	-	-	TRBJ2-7	CASSGNPGTDLFEQYF	TGTGCCAGCAGCGGAAACCCAGGGACGGACCTCTTCGAGCAGTACTTC
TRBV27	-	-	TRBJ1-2	CASSLAAVDLGYTF	TGTGCCAGCAGTTTAGCGGCAGTGGATCTTGGCTACACCTTC
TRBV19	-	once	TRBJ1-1	CASSPGLANQAFF	TGTGCCAGTAGTCCAGGGCTCGCCAATCAAGCTTTCTTT
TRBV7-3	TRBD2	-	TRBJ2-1	CASSPAGGGYNEQFF	TGTGCCAGCAGCCCGGCTGGCGGGGGCTACAATGAGCAGTTCTTC
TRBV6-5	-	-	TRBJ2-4	CASSYRGAKNIQYF	TGTGCCAGCAGTTACAGGGGAGCCAAAAACATTCAGTACTTC
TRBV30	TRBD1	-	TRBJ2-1	CAWNRDSSYNEQFF	TGTGCCTGGAACCGGGACAGCTCCTACAATGAGCAGTTCTTC
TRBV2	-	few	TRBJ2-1	CASSDDRAPGDEQFF	TGTGCCAGCAGTGACGACAGGGCGCCGGGGGATGAGCAGTTCTTC